The 32 T cell receptor beta chains given below trace back to one sample, sequenced in a study of T cells after posttransplantation cyclophosphamide. Only in-frame clones appear in the TCRdb table, and some are missing; sequencing was by immunoSEQ multiplex PCR. The specimen has some 40,000 clones, none found just once. The source material was PBMCs. The receptors derive from a middle-aged man in good health, CMV-negative, and a related stem cell transplant donor.

V and J are TRBV7-2 and TRBJ1-2; TRBD1 agrees at 11 bases. This CDR3 region has 16 residues. Germline CDR1 and CDR2: SGHTA and FQGNSA. V lost 5 bases and J lost 4; bases outside the gene matches: 9. This CDR3 reads CASSPGTGGISYGYTF. The CDR3 nucleotides are TGTGCCAGCAGCCCCGGGACAGGGGGTATCTCCTATGGCTACACCTTC.

This clone was detected ten times or more. Germline and junction disagree at one end, which may indicate a read error. The chain couples TRBV5-1 to TRBJ2-2, with no clear D. This CDR3 is 15 amino acids long. From germline, CDR1 is SGHRS and CDR2 YFSETQ. The CDR3 sequence: CASSSGGPKTGELFF. The CDR3 nucleotides are TGCGCCAGCAGCTCCGGTGGGCCGAAAACCGGGGAGCTGTTTTTT. The full variable domain, completed using reference TRBV5-1 and TRBJ2-2, is KAGVTQTPRYLIKTRGQQVTLSCSPISGHRSVSWYQQTPGQGLQFLFEYFSETQRNKGNFPGRFSGRQFSNSRSEMNVSTLELGDSALYLCASSSGGPKTGELFFGEGSRLTVL.

The table lists this clone with many counts. The chain is built from TRBV5-1 and TRBJ2-2; 7 nucleotides match TRBD2. V dropped 4 bases and J dropped 7; count of bases not matched to a gene: 16. This CDR3 spans 17 amino acids. Germline loops: CDR1 SGHRS, CDR2 YFSETQ. The CDR3 region has the DNA TGCGCCAGCAGCCCGGAGGTAGGACTAGTGAACGGCGGGGAGCTGTTTTTT. Protein sequence: CASSPEVGLVNGGELFF.

V gene TRBV9 combines with J gene TRBJ2-5; TRBD1 is a possible D gene (5 bases). The CDR3 sequence is 14 residues long. Germline values: CDR1 SGDLS, CDR2 YYNGEE. Trimming took off 3 bases at V and 1 base at J, with 10 bases between the two ends. CDR3 region: CASSAGHLQETQYF. The DNA of the CDR3 is TGTGCCAGCAGCGCCGGACACCTCCAAGAGACCCAGTACTTC.

This clone has ten or more counts. The chain carries TRBV15 and TRBJ2-5; TRBD1 is a possible D gene (5 bases). From germline, CDR1 is LNHNV and CDR2 YYDKDF (reference sequence). Trimming stripped 1 base from V and 2 bases from J, with 11 bases between. The CDR3 spans 15 residues. CDR3 loop: CATSRGRQSQETQYF. The DNA for the CDR3 is TGTGCCACCAGCAGAGGACGACAGTCGCAAGAGACCCAGTACTTC. The full variable domain, rest sourced from reference TRBV15 and TRBJ2-5, is DAMVIQNPRYQVTQFGKPVTLSCSQTLNHNVMYWYQQKSSQAPKLLFHYYDKDFNNEADTPDNFQSRRPNTSFCFLDIRSPGLGDTAMYLCATSRGRQSQETQYFGPGTRLLVL.

Only a few counts were recorded for this clone. J is TRBJ2-5 and V is TRBV19; unclear D gene. Between the trimmed V and J ends, which lost 3 bases and 13 bases, there was a span of 12 bases. Germline loops: CDR1 LNHDA, CDR2 SQIVND (reference sequence). The CDR3 length is 11 residues. CDR3 nucleotide sequence: TGTGCCAGTAGTATTACGGCGGAAGTGTACTTC. Translation gives CASSITAEVYF.

This clone was detected only a few times. The chain carries TRBV5-1 and TRBJ2-1; TRBD2 matches 8 bases. V trimming: 3 bases; J trimming: 4 bases; junction bases outside the gene matches: 9. There are 16 residues in the CDR3. In germline, CDR1 is SGHRS, CDR2 YFSETQ. The CDR3 sequence: CASSSESGGRYNEQFF. DNA for the CDR3: TGCGCCAGCAGCTCGGAAAGCGGGGGCCGATACAATGAGCAGTTCTTC.

Ten or more counts support this clone. The chain joins TRBV6-1 to TRBJ1-5, with D maybe TRBD1 (5 bases). This CDR3 comprises 16 residues. Trimming removed 5 bases at V and 6 bases at J, with 20 bases between. Germline CDR1 is MNHNS and CDR2 is SASEGT. Written as DNA, the CDR3 is TGTGCCAGCAGTCAAGGGGAGGTTTCTTTGCTTCAGCCCCAGCATTTT. It encodes CASSQGEVSLLQPQHF.

This clone was detected ten times or more. This chain uses TRBV6-1 with TRBJ1-2; no firm D call. From germline, CDR1 is MNHNS and CDR2 SASEGT. The V gene lost 0 bases and the J gene lost 5 bases, with 13 bases spanning the gap. The CDR3 length is 15 residues. DNA of the CDR3: TGTGCCAGCAGTGAAGCGACTCCAAGCACGTATGGCTACACCTTC. It codes for CASSEATPSTYGYTF.

This clone was detected many times. The chain combines TRBV7-8 with TRBJ1-4; possible D gene TRBD1, 6 bases. Germline V gene sequence: CDR1 SGHVS, CDR2 FQNEAQ. The CDR3 consists of 16 residues. V was clipped by 5 bases and J by 3 bases, with 16 bases between them. CDR3 in amino acids: CASSLGGVWSNEKLFF. CDR3 DNA: TGTGCCAGCAGCCTAGGGGGGGTTTGGTCTAATGAAAAACTGTTTTTT.

This chain connects TRBV2 to TRBJ2-5, with 8 bases fitting TRBD2. V trimming: 7 bases; J trimming: 5 bases; junction bases outside the gene matches: 15. Germline CDR1 is SNHLY and CDR2 is FYNNEI. The CDR3 covers 16 residues. DNA of the CDR3: TGTGCCAGCATTCCCGGAGCAGCGGGGGTAAGGGAGACCCAGTACTTC. Amino acids: CASIPGAAGVRETQYF.

This clone was observed at least ten times. The chain carries TRBV9 and TRBJ2-3; D is possibly TRBD2 (5 bases). The CDR3 contains 16 residues. In germline, CDR1 is SGDLS, CDR2 YYNGEE. V was cut by 0 bases and J by 2 bases, with 13 bases left in between. In DNA, the CDR3 is TGTGCCAGCAGCGTAGCGACGGGATCCCCCACAGATACGCAGTATTTT. It codes for CASSVATGSPTDTQYF.

This clone appeared many times. The chain couples TRBV12-5 to TRBJ1-5; a weak D match, TRBD1 (5 bases). Trimming left V 6 bases short and J 2 bases short, with 11 bases between. Germline V gives CDR1 LGHNT, CDR2 FRNRAP. There are 14 residues in the CDR3. The CDR3, as DNA: TGTGCTAGTGGGCCGCAGGGTGGCAATCAGCCCCAGCATTTT. It codes for CASGPQGGNQPQHF.

This clone was seen more than once but under ten times. The chain employs TRBV6-1 and TRBJ1-2; 12 bases are a match to TRBD1. Trimming removed 6 bases from V and 2 bases from J; junction bases left unmatched: 4. CDR1 MNHNS and CDR2 SASEGT come from the germline V gene. The CDR3 is made up of 15 amino acids. The CDR3, as DNA: TGTGCCAGCAGAAAGGGACAGGGGGCCAACTATGGCTACACCTTC. Translated: CASRKGQGANYGYTF.

This clone was counted ten times or more. The rearrangement uses TRBV4-2 and TRBJ2-7; 10 bases are a match to TRBD1. J gave up 6 bases and V 2 bases, and 7 bases lay outside the gene matches. The CDR3 is made up of 15 amino acids. Germline CDR1 and CDR2: LGHNA and YNFKEQ. This CDR3 is CASSQPGQGYGEQYF. The CDR3 DNA reads as TGTGCCAGCAGCCAACCGGGACAGGGGTATGGCGAGCAGTACTTC.

This clone has more than one count but fewer than ten. The chain links TRBV4-1 to TRBJ1-1; D perhaps matches TRBD1 (6 bases). Trimming shortened V by 6 bases and J by 6 bases, and 14 bases separated the two germline ends. The CDR3 sequence is 13 residues long. Germline CDR1 MGHRA, CDR2 YSYEKL. The chain's CDR3 is CASSENQGPEAFF. The CDR3 coding sequence is TGCGCCAGCAGTGAAAACCAGGGGCCTGAAGCTTTCTTT.

This chain uses TRBV6-6 with TRBJ1-2; TRBD1 is a possible D gene (5 bases). Trimming took off 0 bases at V and 4 bases at J, with 15 bases between the two ends. The CDR3 consists of 16 residues. The germline gives CDR1 MNHNY, CDR2 SVGAGI (reference sequence). This chain's CDR3 is CASSYSSSGTSYGYTF. In DNA, the CDR3 is TGTGCCAGCAGTTACTCGAGTAGCGGGACCAGCTATGGCTACACCTTC.

This clone was counted a few times. J is TRBJ2-5 and V is TRBV2; D is unclear. Trimming left V 2 bases short and J 11 bases short, with 6 bases between. CDR1 and CDR2 from the germline V gene are SNHLY and FYNNEI. This CDR3 has 10 residues. CDR3 protein: CASSEYQQYF. The CDR3 nucleotides are TGTGCCAGCAGTGAATATCAGCAGTACTTC.

This clone was picked up a small number of times. The chain joins TRBV7-2 to TRBJ1-1; no clear D. CDR3 length: 14 residues. In germline, CDR1 is SGHTA, CDR2 FQGNSA. V was cut by 5 bases and J by 0 bases, with 10 bases left in between. The CDR3 protein is CASSPDKLNTEAFF. The CDR3 DNA reads TGTGCCAGCAGCCCCGACAAGTTGAACACTGAAGCTTTCTTT.

This clone was observed at least ten times. The chain carries TRBV15 and TRBJ2-7; TRBD1 matches 7 bases. In germline, CDR1 is LNHNV, CDR2 YYDKDF (reference sequence). V dropped 0 bases and J dropped 3; count of bases not matched to a gene: 2. The CDR3 runs to 14 residues. This CDR3 reads CATSREGQNYEQYF. The CDR3 nucleotides are TGTGCCACCAGCAGAGAGGGACAGAACTACGAGCAGTACTTC.

This clone was observed many times. The V call is TRBV6-1, the J call TRBJ2-1; the D is unclear. Germline lookup yields CDR1 MNHNS and CDR2 SASEGT. Deletions cut 1 base from V and 7 bases from J, with 8 bases between. The CDR3 contains 13 residues. This CDR3 is CASSEVVPNEQFF. CDR3 nucleotide sequence: TGTGCCAGCAGTGAAGTAGTCCCAAATGAGCAGTTCTTC.

This clone was seen ten or more times. The chain links TRBV7-2 to TRBJ1-5; 7 nucleotides line up with TRBD1. CDR1 is SGHTA and CDR2 is FQGNSA in the germline V gene. Trimming removed 5 bases from V and 6 bases from J; junction bases left unmatched: 7. This CDR3 region has 14 residues. The CDR3, as DNA: TGTGCCAGCAGCAAGGAGACAGGGACTCAGCCCCAGCATTTT. As protein: CASSKETGTQPQHF.

This clone was observed a handful of times. A junction boundary mismatches the germline segment, possibly from a read error. This chain connects TRBV4-2 to TRBJ2-1; TRBD2 might be the D (6 bases). The CDR3 sequence is 15 residues long. Germline CDR1 reads LGHNA; CDR2 reads YNFKEQ. The CDR3: CASSQDWDFDNERFF. CDR3 in DNA: TGTGCCAGCAGCCAAGATTGGGACTTCGACAATGAGCGGTTCTTC.

This clone was found many times. The chain couples TRBV5-1 to TRBJ1-2, with 8 nucleotides matching TRBD1. Germline-derived CDR1 and CDR2 are SGHRS and YFSETQ. The CDR3 consists of 15 residues. Trimming removed 6 bases from V and 4 bases from J; junction bases left unmatched: 11. CDR3 sequence: CASTLGAGGSYGYTF. The CDR3 nucleotides are TGCGCCAGCACCCTAGGGGCAGGGGGCAGCTATGGCTACACCTTC. The complete variable domain, with remaining parts taken from reference TRBV5-1 and TRBJ1-2, reads KAGVTQTPRYLIKTRGQQVTLSCSPISGHRSVSWYQQTPGQGLQFLFEYFSETQRNKGNFPGRFSGRQFSNSRSEMNVSTLELGDSALYLCASTLGAGGSYGYTFGSGTRLTVV.

This clone appeared many times. The V call is TRBV5-6, the J call TRBJ2-5, with D possibly TRBD1 on 5 matching bases. CDR1 and CDR2 (germline): SGHDT, YYEEEE. CDR3 length: 15 amino acids. Trimming took 2 bases from V and 5 from J, leaving 16 bases between them. CDR3: CASSFGTQGEETQYF. In DNA form, the CDR3 reads TGTGCCAGCAGCTTTGGCACCCAGGGCGAGGAGACCCAGTACTTC.

V gene TRBV6-5 combines with J gene TRBJ2-5; D uncertain. Germline loops: CDR1 MNHEY, CDR2 SVGAGI. The germline V and J ends were trimmed by 6 bases and 2 bases, with 13 bases remaining between them. This CDR3 region has 14 residues. CDR3 residues: CASSAPGRQETQYF. CDR3 in DNA: TGTGCCAGCAGCGCGCCAGGCCGTCAAGAGACCCAGTACTTC.

This clone has ten or more counts. The chain joins TRBV6-5 to TRBJ1-1; D gene ambiguous. CDR1 is MNHEY and CDR2 is SVGAGI in the germline V gene. V lost 10 bases to trimming and J lost 10 bases, with 19 bases between them. The CDR3 spans 12 residues. The CDR3 loop is CAIKAPAHGAFF. The CDR3, as DNA: TGTGCCATCAAAGCCCCCGCCCACGGAGCTTTCTTT.

This clone appeared many times. The rearrangement links TRBV6-5 to TRBJ1-1; D is possibly TRBD1 (6 bases). Germline V gives CDR1 MNHEY, CDR2 SVGAGI. This CDR3 is built from 13 residues. Trimming removed 0 bases at V and 7 bases at J, with 9 bases between. The CDR3 region is CASSYSRGREAFF. The CDR3 nucleotides are TGTGCCAGCAGTTACTCGCGGGGGCGTGAAGCTTTCTTT.

The table lists this clone with many counts. This rearrangement joins TRBV21-1 to TRBJ2-7; the DNA was not compared with TRBD1, the D call given in the table. TRBV21-1 is a pseudogene. This CDR3 is built from 16 residues. CDR3 sequence: CASSKVRDRNPYEQYV. The DNA of the CDR3 is TGTGCCAGCAGCAAAGTTCGGGACAGGAATCCCTACGAGCAGTACGTC.

This clone was picked up a small number of times. This chain uses TRBV27 with TRBJ2-7, with TRBD2 identical over 8 bases. The germline CDR1 and CDR2 sequences are MNHEY and SMNVEV (reference sequence). V was pared by 10 bases and J by 6 bases, with 14 bases of the junction left unmatched. This CDR3 is built from 14 residues. The CDR3: CAIQPGTSGGEQYV. The CDR3 DNA reads TGTGCCATTCAACCCGGGACTAGTGGGGGCGAGCAGTACGTC.

Many counts were recorded for this clone. This rearrangement joins TRBV7-9 to TRBJ1-2; TRBD1 might be the D (6 bases). Germline V gene sequence: CDR1 SEHNR, CDR2 FQNEAQ (reference sequence). Trimming cost V 3 bases and J 4 bases, with 6 bases left between them. This CDR3 region has 12 residues. CDR3 residues: CASSLDSYGYTF. DNA for the CDR3: TGTGCCAGCAGCTTGGACAGCTATGGCTACACCTTC. Using reference TRBV7-9 and TRBJ1-2 for the parts outside the CDR3, the full variable domain is DTGVSQNPRHKITKRGQNVTFRCDPISEHNRLYWYRQTLGQGPEFLTYFQNEAQLEKSRLLSDRFSAERPKGSFSTLEIQRTEQGDSAMYLCASSLDSYGYTFGSGTRLTVV.

V and J are TRBV5-1 and TRBJ2-3; D is perhaps TRBD1 (5 bases). The germline CDR1 and CDR2 sequences are SGHRS and YFSETQ. Trimming cost V 1 base and J 0 bases, with 27 bases left between them. The CDR3 length is 21 residues. The CDR3 here is CASSLTPPVVGPPRSTDTQYF. CDR3 in DNA: TGCGCCAGCAGCTTGACCCCCCCGGTTGTGGGGCCCCCAAGGAGCACAGATACGCAGTATTTT. Filled out from reference TRBV5-1 and TRBJ2-3, the complete variable domain reads KAGVTQTPRYLIKTRGQQVTLSCSPISGHRSVSWYQQTPGQGLQFLFEYFSETQRNKGNFPGRFSGRQFSNSRSEMNVSTLELGDSALYLCASSLTPPVVGPPRSTDTQYFGPGTRLTVL.